The rows below give T cell receptor beta chains drawn from one sample of a study of early T cells in non-severe SARS-CoV-2 infection. TCRdb analysed the 5' RACE reads with MiXCR anew, one entry per CDR3 protein. The table lists roughly 100,000 distinct CDR3 sequences, 9.5% to 15% of them singletons, with approximately 4% in the top ten. The material sequenced was whole blood, taken at baseline. These receptor sequences come from an adult who was a healthcare worker with PCR-confirmed SARS-CoV-2 infection or an uninfected control (not recorded which). Both conserved end residues are part of each CDR3. The D gene is left open where the match is weak. Clone size is shown for a subset of rows, as once, few, many or a class of expanded clone.

d_gene,v_gene,abundance,j_gene,CDR3nt,CDR3aa
.,TRBV7-6,.,TRBJ2-1,TGTGCCAGCAGCTTATGGGCGACTGAGCAGTTCTTC,CASSLWATEQFF
TRBD2,TRBV7-7,many,TRBJ2-5,TGTGCTGCGGGAGGGCAGGAGACCCAGTACTTC,CAAGGQETQYF
TRBD1,TRBV2,.,TRBJ2-6,TGTGCCAGCCGACAGGGGCCGCGCTTCGGGGCCAACGTCCTGACTTTC,CASRQGPRFGANVLTF
TRBD2,TRBV18,.,TRBJ2-1,TGTGCCAGCTCACCACCATGGGAGGGTGAGCAGTTCTTC,CASSPPWEGEQFF
TRBD2,TRBV6-2/TRBV6-3,few,TRBJ2-7,TGTGCCAGCAGTTACTCGATACGGCGGGAGGGCCCTAGCGAGCAGTACTTC,CASSYSIRREGPSEQYF
.,TRBV7-9,.,TRBJ1-5,TGTGCCAGCAGCTTTAGTACGACAGGCGTCTTCAATCAGCCCCAGCATTTT,CASSFSTTGVFNQPQHF
.,TRBV14,.,TRBJ1-2,TGTGCCAGCAGCCCGGATGTGGGGGCTAACTATGGCTACACCTTC,CASSPDVGANYGYTF
TRBD2,TRBV2,few,TRBJ2-1,TGTGCCAGCCGGGGACTAGCGGGAGCGAATGAGCAGTTCTTC,CASRGLAGANEQFF
.,TRBV29-1,many,TRBJ1-2,TGCAGCGTTATGGGGGGGCTTGACTATGGCTACACCTTC,CSVMGGLDYGYTF
.,TRBV7-6,many,TRBJ1-5,TGTGCCAGCAGCTTAGCGCCGGGGATAAGCAATCAGCCCCAGCATTTT,CASSLAPGISNQPQHF
TRBD2,TRBV6-5,many,TRBJ2-2,TGTGCCAGCAGGTGGAGCGGGGCCACGAACACCGGGGAGCTGTTTTTT,CASRWSGATNTGELFF
.,TRBV9,.,TRBJ1-3,TGTGCCAGCAGCGTAAATGGGGTGTCGGAGGGACCTGGAAACACCATATATTTT,CASSVNGVSEGPGNTIYF
TRBD1,TRBV5-4,many,TRBJ2-7,TGTGCCAGCAGCAGGGACAGGGCTAGCTACGAGCAGTACTTC,CASSRDRASYEQYF
TRBD1,TRBV29-1,many,TRBJ1-2,TGCAGCGCGGGACAGGGGGAGGACTATGGCTACACCTTC,CSAGQGEDYGYTF
.,TRBV4-2,few,TRBJ2-1,TGTGCCAGCAGCCAAGAATCGGCTAGCTTCGATGAGCAGTTCTTC,CASSQESASFDEQFF
.,TRBV7-6,few,TRBJ2-3,TGTGCCAGCAGCTCGGGCTTCTTGGACTTTGCGCAGTATTTT,CASSSGFLDFAQYF
TRBD2,TRBV29-1,few,TRBJ2-3,TGCAGCGTTGAAGGGGCTAGCGGGCTAACAGATACGCAGTATTTT,CSVEGASGLTDTQYF
TRBD1,TRBV4-2,.,TRBJ2-7,TGTGCCAGCAGCCAAGATTCGTGGAACAGGGGTGGTAAATACGAGCAGTACTTC,CASSQDSWNRGGKYEQYF
TRBD2,TRBV19,.,TRBJ2-2,TGTGCCACTTTGACTAGCGGGAGGGCCGGGGAGCTGTTTTTT,CATLTSGRAGELFF
.,TRBV12-3/TRBV12-4,.,TRBJ1-1,TGTGCCAGTCAGGGCTACACTGAAGCTTTCTTT,CASQGYTEAFF
.,TRBV28,few,TRBJ1-1,TGTGCCAGCAGCCTGATGCTCGGTATTGAGAATTTCTTT,CASSLMLGIENFF
.,TRBV3-1,many,TRBJ1-3,TGTGCCAGCAGCCACTCATTTGAAGGAAACACCATATATTTT,CASSHSFEGNTIYF
TRBD1,TRBV20-1,many,TRBJ2-5,TGCAGTGCTAGTACCGTGGTGGGACAGGGACAAGAGACCCAGTACTTC,CSASTVVGQGQETQYF
.,TRBV14,.,TRBJ2-1,TGTGCCAGCAGCCAAGGACACAATGAGCAGTTCTTC,CASSQGHNEQFF
TRBD2,TRBV6-5,few,TRBJ2-2,TGTGCCAGCGGAGGGACTAGCGGGTACGGGGAGCTGTTTTTT,CASGGTSGYGELFF
.,TRBV7-9,.,TRBJ2-3,TGTGCCAGCAGACAGGCCCACACAGATACGCAGTATTTT,CASRQAHTDTQYF
TRBD2,TRBV7-9,few,TRBJ2-7,TGTGCCAGCAGCTCCCCTACGAGGGAGCGGGGGGAATACGAGCAGTACTTC,CASSSPTRERGEYEQYF
.,TRBV6-5,.,TRBJ1-3,TGTGCCAGCAGTTACCGCGGTCCCGAGGGAAACACCATATATTTT,CASSYRGPEGNTIYF
TRBD1,TRBV6-6,many,TRBJ1-1,TGTGCCAGCAGTGGTCGGACAGGGGGTGAAGCTTTCTTT,CASSGRTGGEAFF
.,TRBV28,.,TRBJ1-2,TGTGCCAGCAGGCCCCCCCCCTTCTATGGCTACACCTTC,CASRPPPFYGYTF
.,TRBV11-3,.,TRBJ2-7,TGTGCCAGCAGCCCGACGGTGGGCGAGCAGTACTTC,CASSPTVGEQYF
.,TRBV20-1,few,TRBJ2-5,TGCAGTCCCTCCCGGAGAGGGGAGACCCAGTACTTC,CSPSRRGETQYF
.,TRBV11-3,many,TRBJ2-2,TGTGCCAGCACCTGGGGGACCGGGTCGGTCGGGGAGCTGTTTTTT,CASTWGTGSVGELFF
.,TRBV11-3,few,TRBJ2-5,TGTGCCAGCAGCTTTAATCTTCGGGTCCCCCGGGGAGAGACCCAGTACTTC,CASSFNLRVPRGETQYF
.,TRBV19,many,TRBJ2-2,TGTGCCACCCGAGGAGCCGGGTATAACACCGGGGAGCTGTTTTTT,CATRGAGYNTGELFF
TRBD2,TRBV15,few,TRBJ2-3,TGTGCCACCAGCAGATACTCTAGCGGGGGTTTAGATACGCAGTATTTT,CATSRYSSGGLDTQYF
.,TRBV28,.,TRBJ1-1,TGTGCCAGCAGTTTGTCGGGACTGAACACTGAAGCTTTCTTT,CASSLSGLNTEAFF
.,TRBV9,.,TRBJ2-1,TGTGCCAGCAGCGTAGAAGGTGGAGGGTTTGGCAATGAGCAGTTCTTC,CASSVEGGGFGNEQFF
TRBD2,TRBV24-1,few,TRBJ2-1,TGTGCCACCAGTGGGGGACAAGCGGGAGGCACTGAGCAGTTCTTC,CATSGGQAGGTEQFF
TRBD1,TRBV20-1,few,TRBJ1-1,TGCAGTGCTTGCAACCGGGACAGCCTTGAAGCTTTCTTT,CSACNRDSLEAFF
.,TRBV20-1,few,TRBJ2-7,TGCAGTGCTAGAGATTTTTCCGAAAGCTCCTACGAGCAGTACTTC,CSARDFSESSYEQYF
.,TRBV5-5,few,TRBJ1-1,TGTGCCAGCAGCTTGCCAGGGCCGAACACTGAAGCTTTCTTT,CASSLPGPNTEAFF
.,TRBV6-6,many,TRBJ1-2,TGTGCCAGCAGTTACCCCTCATCGGTCGCCGGCTATGGCTACACCTTC,CASSYPSSVAGYGYTF
.,TRBV12-3/TRBV12-4,.,TRBJ1-2,TGTGCCAGCGCCCGGGAGGGGAACTATGGCTACACCTTC,CASAREGNYGYTF
.,TRBV25-1,few,TRBJ1-2,TGTGCCAGCCGAGCTGACACTTTACCTATGGGCTACACCTTC,CASRADTLPMGYTF
TRBD2,TRBV18,few,TRBJ2-3,TGTGCCAGCTCACCACGGCTAAGCGGGAGGGCCGCAGATACGCAGTATTTT,CASSPRLSGRAADTQYF
.,TRBV2,many,TRBJ1-2,TGTGCCAGCAGATGGACCGGACTGGACTATGGCTACACCTTC,CASRWTGLDYGYTF
.,TRBV27,few,TRBJ1-6,TGTGCCAGCAGTTTAAATCCCTTCGGTACTATGAATTCACCCCTCCACTTT,CASSLNPFGTMNSPLHF
.,TRBV20-1,few,TRBJ2-2,TGCAGTGCTCTGGCCAACAGGATGGCCGGGGAGCTGTTTTTT,CSALANRMAGELFF
.,TRBV12-3/TRBV12-4,many,TRBJ2-5,TGTGCCAGCAGCCCAAACTCACAAGAGACCCAGTACTTC,CASSPNSQETQYF
TRBD2,TRBV6-1,.,TRBJ2-2,TGTGCCGGTAAACTAGCGGGAGGTCCCGGGGAGCTGTTTTTT,CAGKLAGGPGELFF
TRBD2,TRBV7-3,.,TRBJ2-2,TGTGCCAGCAGCTCCCGGGGAGTAGCGGGATACACCGGGGAGCTGTTTTTT,CASSSRGVAGYTGELFF
.,TRBV29-1,.,TRBJ1-2,TGCAGCGTTGAGTTGGGATATGGCTACACCTTC,CSVELGYGYTF
.,TRBV7-6,many,TRBJ2-7,TGTGCCAGCAGCCCCCAATCCCCGGGTCCCTACGAGCAGTACTTC,CASSPQSPGPYEQYF
.,TRBV28,.,TRBJ1-6,TGTGCCAGCAGTCCCGGGCCTGGCGGGAATTCACCCCTCCACTTT,CASSPGPGGNSPLHF
TRBD2,TRBV5-4,.,TRBJ2-1,TGTGCCAGCAGCTTAGCGGGAGTCGGTCGCAATGAGCAGTTCTTC,CASSLAGVGRNEQFF
.,TRBV7-9,few,TRBJ2-7,TGTGCCAGCAGCTTAGTTAGAGGAGCCCTGAGGTACGAGCAGTACTTC,CASSLVRGALRYEQYF
.,TRBV28,many,TRBJ2-2,TGTGCCAGCAGTTTTCGGCAAAAGAACACCGGGGAGCTGTTTTTT,CASSFRQKNTGELFF
.,TRBV29-1,many,TRBJ2-7,TGCAGCGTTGTCACAGGGATGAGCAACGAGCAGTACTTC,CSVVTGMSNEQYF
TRBD1,TRBV10-3,.,TRBJ1-2,TGTGCCATCAGTCGGACAGGGCATGGCTACACCTTC,CAISRTGHGYTF